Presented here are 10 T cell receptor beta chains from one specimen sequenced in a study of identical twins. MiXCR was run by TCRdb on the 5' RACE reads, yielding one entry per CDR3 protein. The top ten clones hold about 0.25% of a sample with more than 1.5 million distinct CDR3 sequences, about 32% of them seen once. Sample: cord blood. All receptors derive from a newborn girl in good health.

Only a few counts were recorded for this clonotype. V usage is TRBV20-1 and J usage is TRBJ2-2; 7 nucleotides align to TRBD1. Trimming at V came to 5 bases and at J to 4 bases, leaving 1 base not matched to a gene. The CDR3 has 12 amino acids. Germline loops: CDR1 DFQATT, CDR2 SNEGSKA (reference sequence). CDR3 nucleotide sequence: TGCAGTGCTGACAGGGCCACCGGGGAGCTGTTTTTT. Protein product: CSADRATGELFF.

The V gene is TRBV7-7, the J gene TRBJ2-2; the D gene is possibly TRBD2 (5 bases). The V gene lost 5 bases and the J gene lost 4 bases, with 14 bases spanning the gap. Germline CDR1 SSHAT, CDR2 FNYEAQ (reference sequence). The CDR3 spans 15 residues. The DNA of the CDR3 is TGTGCCAGCAGCCCAACTAGGTCAGGCACCGGGGAGCTGTTTTTT. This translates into CASSPTRSGTGELFF.

The CDR3 DNA reads as TGTGCCAGCAGTTTACTCAGCGGGAGTAGAGGCAATGAGCAGTACTTC. This translates into CASSLLSGSRGNEQYF. This chain joins TRBV28 and TRBJ2-5, with 8 nucleotides matching TRBD2. The CDR3 consists of 16 residues. The germline V gene has CDR1 MDHEN and CDR2 SYDVKM. J was trimmed by 11 bases and V by 2 bases; bases with no gene match: 16.

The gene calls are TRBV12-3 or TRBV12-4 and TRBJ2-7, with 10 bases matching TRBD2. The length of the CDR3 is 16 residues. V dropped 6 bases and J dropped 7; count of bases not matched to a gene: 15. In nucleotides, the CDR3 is TGTGCCAGCAGCAGAACCGGGACTAGCGAATTCAATGAGCAGTACTTC. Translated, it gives CASSRTGTSEFNEQYF.

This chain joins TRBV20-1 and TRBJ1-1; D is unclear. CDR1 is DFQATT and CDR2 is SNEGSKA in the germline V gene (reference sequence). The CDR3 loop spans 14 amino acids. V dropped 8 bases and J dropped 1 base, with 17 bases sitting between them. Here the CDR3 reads CSPGRRQANTEAFF. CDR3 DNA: TGCAGTCCCGGAAGGAGGCAGGCGAACACTGAAGCTTTCTTT.

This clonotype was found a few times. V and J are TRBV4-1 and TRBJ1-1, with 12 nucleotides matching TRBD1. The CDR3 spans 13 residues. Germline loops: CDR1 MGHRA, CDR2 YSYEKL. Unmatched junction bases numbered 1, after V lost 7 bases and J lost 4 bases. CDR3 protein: CASKGQGATEAFF. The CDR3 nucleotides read TGCGCCAGCAAGGGACAGGGGGCCACTGAAGCTTTCTTT.

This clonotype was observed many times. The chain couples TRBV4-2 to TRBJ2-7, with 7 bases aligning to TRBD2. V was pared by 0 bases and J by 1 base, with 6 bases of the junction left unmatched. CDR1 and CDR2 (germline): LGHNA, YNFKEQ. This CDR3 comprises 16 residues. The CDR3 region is CASSQDPGLVSYEQYF. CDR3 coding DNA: TGTGCCAGCAGCCAAGATCCCGGACTAGTTTCCTACGAGCAGTACTTC.

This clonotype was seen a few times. This CDR3 reads CASSFTGVREGYTF. For the CDR3, the DNA is TGTGCCAGCAGTTTTACAGGGGTCAGGGAAGGCTACACCTTC. J is TRBJ1-2 and V is TRBV28; 7 bases line up with TRBD1. CDR3 length: 14 amino acids. V lost 3 bases to trimming and J lost 8 bases; unmatched junction nucleotides: 9. CDR1 is MDHEN, CDR2 SYDVKM, per germline.

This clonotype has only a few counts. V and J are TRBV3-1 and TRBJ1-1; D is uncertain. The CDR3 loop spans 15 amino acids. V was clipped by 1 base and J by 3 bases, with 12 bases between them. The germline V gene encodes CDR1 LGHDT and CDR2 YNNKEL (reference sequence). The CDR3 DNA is TGTGCCAGCAGCCAAGTAATCCTTACGTACACTGAAGCTTTCTTT. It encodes CASSQVILTYTEAFF.

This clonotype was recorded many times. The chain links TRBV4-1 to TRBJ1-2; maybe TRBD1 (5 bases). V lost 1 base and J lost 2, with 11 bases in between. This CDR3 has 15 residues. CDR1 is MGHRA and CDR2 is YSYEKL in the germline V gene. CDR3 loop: CASSQVGRPNYGYTF. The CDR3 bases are TGCGCCAGCAGCCAAGTGGGACGGCCCAACTATGGCTACACCTTC.